Listed here are 9 T cell receptor beta chains from one sample, sequenced in a study of PD-L1 blockade in urothelial cancer. Assay: immunoSEQ multiplex PCR; the TCRdb copy retains only in-frame clones and omits some. The repertoire holds about 41,000 clones, around 83% seen once, with approximately 2.4% in the top ten. The time point denotes: peripheral blood 6 weeks after treatment start. The source was PBMCs, collected around atezolizumab (anti-PD-L1) treatment. Receptors were obtained from a man between 65 and 85 years old with urothelial cancer.

The J gene is TRBJ2-7, the V gene TRBV7-2, with D possibly being TRBD1 (6 bases). The germline gives CDR1 SGHTA, CDR2 FQGNSA. This CDR3 spans 13 amino acids. Trimming left V 5 bases short and J 9 bases short, with 17 bases between. The CDR3 sequence: CASSPRRMGAQYF. Written as DNA, the CDR3 is TGTGCCAGCAGCCCCAGGAGGATGGGGGCGCAGTACTTC.

The chain joins TRBV5-1 to TRBJ1-2, with D perhaps TRBD1 (6 bases). CDR1 and CDR2 (germline): SGHRS, YFSETQ. CDR3 length: 13 residues. V lost 0 bases and J lost 6, with 9 bases in between. CDR3 loop: CASSLGSGDGYTF. CDR3 in DNA: TGCGCCAGCAGCTTGGGGTCAGGGGATGGCTACACCTTC. Full variable domain (rest looked up from reference TRBV5-1 and TRBJ1-2): KAGVTQTPRYLIKTRGQQVTLSCSPISGHRSVSWYQQTPGQGLQFLFEYFSETQRNKGNFPGRFSGRQFSNSRSEMNVSTLELGDSALYLCASSLGSGDGYTFGSGTRLTVV.

The chain uses TRBV7-8 and TRBJ2-7, with TRBD2 identical over 8 bases. J lost 6 bases, V lost 5 bases, and 12 bases had no gene match. The CDR3 loop spans 15 amino acids. CDR1 and CDR2 from the germline V gene are SGHVS and FQNEAQ. The CDR3 here is CASSISGSLLTEQYF. The CDR3 DNA is TGTGCCAGCAGCATAAGCGGGAGTCTCCTCACCGAGCAGTACTTC.

The V call is TRBV10-3, the J call TRBJ1-4, with 8 bases that match TRBD1. The CDR3 is made up of 15 amino acids. Per germline, CDR1 ENHRY and CDR2 SYGVKD. The V segment lost 3 bases and the J segment 4 bases; nucleotides outside the gene matches: 4. As DNA, the CDR3 is TGTGCCATCAGTGATACAGGGGGTGGTAATGAAAAACTGTTTTTT. Translating it yields CAISDTGGGNEKLFF.

This rearrangement joins TRBV5-1 to TRBJ1-1, with 12 positions matching TRBD1. The CDR3 is 18 amino acids. V lost 2 bases to trimming and J lost 3 bases; unmatched junction nucleotides: 11. Germline lookup yields CDR1 SGHRS and CDR2 YFSETQ. This chain's CDR3 is CASSLDRDRGLADTEAFF. The DNA of the CDR3 is TGCGCCAGCAGCTTAGACCGGGACAGGGGGCTCGCGGACACTGAAGCTTTCTTT.

As DNA, the CDR3 is TGTGCTAGTGGTTTGGGGACAGGGTACAATGAGCAGTTCTTC. This gives the protein CASGLGTGYNEQFF. This chain connects TRBV12-5 to TRBJ2-1; 8 bases are a match to TRBD1. Trimming took 1 base from V and 4 from J; bases not matched to a gene: 0. Germline CDR1 and CDR2: LGHNT and FRNRAP. The CDR3 has 14 amino acids.

This clone came up once. The DNA for the CDR3 is TGTGCCAGCAGCCCCTTACTAGCGGGAGAGGGTGAGACCCAGTACTTC. As protein: CASSPLLAGEGETQYF. The chain joins TRBV5-4 to TRBJ2-5; 11 bases align to TRBD2. The germline gives CDR1 SGHNT, CDR2 YYREEE (reference sequence). This CDR3 spans 16 amino acids. Trimming cost V 4 bases and J 5 bases; bases outside gene matches: 10.

The chain couples TRBV30 to TRBJ2-7; possible D gene TRBD1, 6 bases. Germline-derived CDR1 and CDR2 are GTSNPN and SVGIG (reference sequence). There are 13 residues in the CDR3. With 0 bases removed from V and 4 bases from J, the gap between germline ends came to 10 bases. This CDR3 reads CAWSVLRGYEQYF. In DNA, the CDR3 is TGTGCCTGGAGTGTACTCAGGGGATACGAGCAGTACTTC.

J is TRBJ2-1 and V is TRBV7-9; 9 nucleotides agree with TRBD2. This CDR3 comprises 13 residues. J lost 10 bases, V lost 1 base, and 2 bases had no gene match. Germline-derived CDR1 and CDR2 are SEHNR and FQNEAQ (reference sequence). The chain's CDR3 is CASSLVAGGEQFF. The CDR3 DNA is TGTGCCAGCAGCTTAGTCGCGGGGGGGGAGCAGTTCTTC.